One sample yielded the 29 T cell receptor beta chains listed below, sequenced in a study of shared clonotypes between healthy human individuals (dated by TCRdb to between 2020 and 2021). Receptors were amplified or captured by the immunoSEQ multiplex PCR assay. TCRdb's version of the immuneACCESS table is confined to in-frame rearrangements and falls short of the full clone set. An unresolved V gene accounts for under half of the shortfall where checked; the remainder is of unknown origin. The sample table holds some 580,000 clones, of which more than 95% were seen once. Around 0.057% of the sample lies in the top ten. Sequenced input: naive CD4+ T cells sorted from blood. The cell subset or site tag for this specimen amounts to: CD45RA+ positively selected. These receptors were taken from a woman aged 25 to 39 in good health.

In its sample, this clone was seen once. The V call is TRBV4-1, the J call TRBJ2-7, with TRBD1 identical over 7 bases. V gave up 1 base and J gave up 3 bases; unmatched junction bases: 6. From germline, CDR1 is MGHRA and CDR2 YSYEKL. This CDR3 is 15 amino acids long. Here the CDR3 DNA reads TGCGCCAGCAGCCAAGTCCAGGGGGACGTCTACGAGCAGTACTTC. Amino acid sequence: CASSQVQGDVYEQYF.

The rearrangement joins TRBV10-2 to TRBJ2-7, with 10 bases matching TRBD2. Germline V lookup: CDR1 WSHSY, CDR2 SAAADI. CDR3 length equals 15 residues. J gave up 5 bases and V 10 bases, and 14 bases lay outside the gene matches. CDR3 in amino acids: CATTLVLAGVNEQYF. CDR3 bases: TGCGCCACCACACTCGTGCTAGCGGGAGTTAACGAGCAGTACTTC.

The chain combines TRBV10-3 with TRBJ2-5; 9 nucleotides match TRBD2. The end of the DNA is better explained by TRBJ2-7, so the J call may be wrong. Germline assignment: CDR1 ENHRY and CDR2 SYGVKD. CDR3 size: 14 residues. The CDR3 protein is CAISEGTSPYEQYF. In DNA form, the CDR3 reads TGTGCCATCAGTGAGGGGACTAGCCCTTACGAGCAGTACTTC.

This clone was seen a single time. This chain connects TRBV28 to TRBJ1-5; 9 positions agree with TRBD1. CDR1 and CDR2 from the germline V gene are MDHEN and SYDVKM. There are 15 residues in the CDR3. The junction had 5 bases not matched to a gene; V was cut back by 2 bases and J by 6 bases. The CDR3 protein is CASSLMGQGSQPQHF. Written as DNA, the CDR3 is TGTGCCAGCAGTTTAATGGGACAGGGCAGTCAGCCCCAGCATTTT.

The chain combines TRBV15 with TRBJ2-2; D might be TRBD2 (5 bases). Germline assignment: CDR1 LNHNV and CDR2 YYDKDF (reference sequence). Trimming shortened V by 3 bases and J by 2 bases, and 13 bases separated the two germline ends. This CDR3 has 16 amino acids. CDR3 residues: CATSRGWERNTGELFF. Written as DNA, the CDR3 is TGTGCCACCAGCAGGGGGTGGGAGAGAAACACCGGGGAGCTGTTTTTT.

The J gene is TRBJ2-1, the V gene TRBV30, with 12 bases matching TRBD1. The length of the CDR3 is 15 residues. The germline CDR1 and CDR2 sequences are GTSNPN and SVGIG (reference sequence). J was trimmed by 9 bases and V by 1 base; bases with no gene match: 7. For the CDR3, the DNA is TGTGCCTGGAGTGGCCGGGACAGGGGGCTTAGTGAGCAGTTCTTC. Its protein product is CAWSGRDRGLSEQFF. The full variable domain, with the rest looked up from reference TRBV30 and TRBJ2-1, is SQTIHQWPATLVQPVGSPLSLECTVEGTSNPNLYWYRQAAGRGLQLLFYSVGIGQISSEVPQNLSASRPQDRQFILSSKKLLLSDSGFYLCAWSGRDRGLSEQFFGPGTRLTVL.

This chain joins TRBV15 and TRBJ2-2; D is undetermined. The CDR3 loop spans 15 amino acids. Germline CDR1 is LNHNV and CDR2 is YYDKDF (reference sequence). V gave up 0 bases and J gave up 3 bases, with 8 bases separating them. This chain's CDR3 is CATSRDTPDTGELFF. The CDR3 region has the DNA TGTGCCACCAGCAGAGATACTCCAGACACCGGGGAGCTGTTTTTT.

The chain has TRBV7-8 and TRBJ1-1; no definite D call. Germline V CDR1 and CDR2: SGHVS, FQNEAQ. There are 13 residues in the CDR3. Trimming removed 6 bases from V and 0 bases from J, with 8 bases in between. The CDR3 DNA reads as TGTGCCAGCAGGACGAGGTTGAACACTGAAGCTTTCTTT. This codes for CASRTRLNTEAFF.

This sequence joins TRBV29-1 and TRBJ2-1; the match to TRBD1 covers 10 bases. Germline lookup yields CDR1 SQVTM and CDR2 ANQGSEA. V was pared by 5 bases and J by 10 bases, with 11 bases of the junction left unmatched. The CDR3 runs 14 residues. The CDR3 DNA reads as TGCAGCGTTTTTCCGGGACAGGGGTCCTACGAGCAGTTCTTC. Residues: CSVFPGQGSYEQFF.

The rearrangement links TRBV4-1 to TRBJ1-5; 7 bases match TRBD1. Germline V lookup: CDR1 MGHRA, CDR2 YSYEKL. V lost 3 bases, J lost 5 bases, and 7 bases stayed unmatched. CDR3 length: 15 residues. CDR3 in DNA: TGCGCCAGCAGCCACCCCGACAGGGACGATCAGCCCCAGCATTTT. Translated, it gives CASSHPDRDDQPQHF.

The chain recombines TRBV7-2 with TRBJ2-2; D not resolved. CDR3 length equals 12 residues. Germline V gives CDR1 SGHTA, CDR2 FQGNSA. Trimming cost V 3 bases and J 6 bases, with 5 bases left between them. The CDR3 DNA sequence: TGTGCCAGCAGCTTGGTTCCCGGGGAGCTGTTTTTT. As protein: CASSLVPGELFF.

The chain joins TRBV7-9 to TRBJ2-5; D possibly matches TRBD1 or TRBD2 (5 bases each). This CDR3 is built from 15 residues. From germline, CDR1 is SEHNR and CDR2 FQNEAQ (reference sequence). V lost 8 bases, J lost 0 bases, and 16 bases lay in between. The CDR3 DNA reads as TGTGCCAGCGGCGATGGGGACGCGTACCAAGAGACCCAGTACTTC. Translated: CASGDGDAYQETQYF.

This chain connects TRBV7-9 to TRBJ2-2, with D perhaps TRBD1 (6 bases). This CDR3 comprises 16 residues. With 2 bases removed from V and 7 bases from J, the gap between germline ends came to 17 bases. CDR1 is SEHNR and CDR2 is FQNEAQ in the germline V gene (reference sequence). CDR3 residues: CASSLRVAGAGGELFF. The CDR3 DNA sequence: TGTGCCAGCAGCTTAAGGGTCGCAGGGGCCGGCGGGGAGCTGTTTTTT.

The rearrangement links TRBV27 to TRBJ2-3; 9 nucleotides agree with TRBD2. Trimming took 5 bases from V and 9 from J; bases not matched to a gene: 9. The CDR3 runs to 14 residues. Germline loops: CDR1 MNHEY, CDR2 SMNVEV (reference sequence). The CDR3 DNA follows: TGTGCCAGCAGTAGTAGCGGGAGCATCTTCACGCAGTATTTT. Translated: CASSSSGSIFTQYF.

The chain joins TRBV9 to TRBJ1-1; 8 nucleotides align to TRBD1. The CDR3 length is 14 residues. With V trimmed by 3 bases and J by 0 bases, 1 base remained unmatched. Germline CDR1 is SGDLS and CDR2 is YYNGEE. CDR3 coding DNA: TGTGCCAGCAGCGGACAGGGGCTGAACACTGAAGCTTTCTTT. Amino acids: CASSGQGLNTEAFF.

The chain joins TRBV28 to TRBJ1-3; a possible D gene is TRBD1 (5 bases). V lost 8 bases, J lost 0 bases, and 11 bases lay in between. Germline CDR1 and CDR2: MDHEN and SYDVKM. The length of the CDR3 is 14 residues. Here the CDR3 reads CASAIGGSGNTIYF. The CDR3, as DNA: TGTGCCAGCGCCATTGGGGGCTCTGGAAACACCATATATTTT.

The V and J genes are TRBV6-6 and TRBJ2-3; D might be TRBD1 (6 bases). Germline CDR1 MNHNY, CDR2 SVGAGI (reference sequence). Deletions cut 6 bases from V and 5 bases from J, with 21 bases between. The CDR3 sequence is 16 residues long. The CDR3 reads CASSPSISRTEDTQYF. In nucleotides, the CDR3 is TGTGCCAGCAGCCCCTCCATCTCCCGGACAGAAGATACGCAGTATTTT.

This chain uses TRBV25-1 with TRBJ2-5, with a possible D match to TRBD2 (5 bases). The J call may be mistaken, given a closer DNA end match to TRBJ2-7. CDR3 length equals 15 residues. Germline values: CDR1 MGHDK, CDR2 SYGVNS. CDR3 amino acids: CASSVGSAKGYEQYF. CDR3 bases: TGTGCCAGCAGTGTAGGTAGCGCTAAAGGTTACGAGCAGTACTTC.

The V and J genes are TRBV19 and TRBJ1-3; 7 bases are a match to TRBD1. V dropped 3 bases and J dropped 2; count of bases not matched to a gene: 7. From germline, CDR1 is LNHDA and CDR2 SQIVND (reference sequence). The CDR3 runs 16 residues. CDR3 coding DNA: TGTGCCAGTAGTATTGTCCGGGACAGCCCTGGAAACACCATATATTTT. It specifies CASSIVRDSPGNTIYF. The whole variable domain, remainder taken from reference TRBV19 and TRBJ1-3, is DGGITQSPKYLFRKEGQNVTLSCEQNLNHDAMYWYRQDPGQGLRLIYYSQIVNDFQKGDIAEGYSVSREKKESFPLTVTSAQKNPTAFYLCASSIVRDSPGNTIYFGEGSWLTVV.

The V gene is TRBV7-3, the J gene TRBJ2-1, with TRBD2 matching 8 bases. Trimming cost V 6 bases and J 1 base; bases outside gene matches: 14. The CDR3 is made up of 18 amino acids. In germline, CDR1 is SGHTA, CDR2 FQGTGA. CDR3: CASSSPETGGPSYNEQFF. The CDR3 bases are TGTGCCAGCAGTTCCCCCGAAACGGGAGGGCCATCCTACAATGAGCAGTTCTTC.

The rearrangement joins TRBV11-2 to TRBJ2-1, with a tentative D call TRBD2 (6 bases). Germline V gene data show CDR1 as SGHAT and CDR2 as FQNNGV. The V end lost 5 bases, the J end lost 0 bases, and 14 bases lay between the germline ends. CDR3 length: 16 amino acids. The CDR3 loop is CASSRGTLSSYNEQFF. CDR3 sequence (DNA): TGTGCCAGCAGCAGAGGGACTTTGAGCTCCTACAATGAGCAGTTCTTC. The variable domain in full, completed from reference TRBV11-2 and TRBJ2-1, reads EAGVAQSPRYKIIEKRQSVAFWCNPISGHATLYWYQQILGQGPKLLIQFQNNGVVDDSQLPKDRFSAERLKGVDSTLKIQPAKLEDSAVYLCASSRGTLSSYNEQFFGPGTRLTVL.

This chain uses TRBV19 with TRBJ2-3; the D gene could be TRBD1 or TRBD2 (5 bases each). Trimming stripped 5 bases from V and 9 bases from J, with 18 bases between. CDR3 length: 14 residues. From germline, CDR1 is LNHDA and CDR2 SQIVND (reference sequence). CDR3 nucleotides: TGTGCCAGTAGTCCCGACACTAGTGCAGGGACGCAGTATTTT. This translates into CASSPDTSAGTQYF. The full variable domain, with the rest looked up from reference TRBV19 and TRBJ2-3, is DGGITQSPKYLFRKEGQNVTLSCEQNLNHDAMYWYRQDPGQGLRLIYYSQIVNDFQKGDIAEGYSVSREKKESFPLTVTSAQKNPTAFYLCASSPDTSAGTQYFGPGTRLTVL.

V is TRBV11-2 and J is TRBJ2-5; TRBD1 is a possible D gene (7 bases). The DNA end is a closer match to TRBJ2-7, so the J assignment may be wrong. The CDR3 is 15 residues long. The germline V gene has CDR1 SGHAT and CDR2 FQNNGV. This chain's CDR3 is CASSSQEGASYEQYF. CDR3 nucleotides: TGTGCCAGCAGCTCCCAGGAGGGGGCGTCCTACGAGCAGTACTTC.

The V and J genes are TRBV10-2 and TRBJ2-6; perhaps TRBD2 as D (6 bases). Germline V gene data show CDR1 as WSHSY and CDR2 as SAAADI. This CDR3 is built from 14 residues. With 8 bases removed from V and 0 bases from J, the gap between germline ends came to 8 bases. CDR3 coding DNA: TGCGCCAGCTGGGACTCCTCTGGGGCCAACGTCCTGACTTTC. Encoded protein: CASWDSSGANVLTF.

The chain recombines TRBV7-2 with TRBJ1-5, with D hard to call. V lost 3 bases, J lost 4 bases, and 13 bases lay in between. The CDR3 runs 15 residues. The V gene's germline CDR1 is SGHTA and CDR2 FQGNSA. The CDR3 sequence: CASSLTPGQNQPQHF. CDR3 DNA: TGTGCCAGCAGCTTGACCCCCGGTCAAAATCAGCCCCAGCATTTT.

This chain links TRBV7-8 with TRBJ2-1, with 12 bases lining up with TRBD2. This CDR3 has 17 residues. With V trimmed by 5 bases and J by 2 bases, 7 bases remained unmatched. Germline CDR1 and CDR2: SGHVS and FQNEAQ. The CDR3 here is CASSQTSGSPTYNEQFF. DNA of the CDR3: TGTGCCAGCAGCCAGACTAGCGGGAGCCCTACCTACAATGAGCAGTTCTTC.

There are a few counts of this clone. This chain connects TRBV25-1 to TRBJ1-2; D unresolved. The CDR3 consists of 13 residues. The germline gives CDR1 MGHDK, CDR2 SYGVNS. V lost 3 bases and J lost 4, with 9 bases in between. The CDR3, as DNA: TGTGCCAGCAGTGAGATGACCGGCTATGGCTACACCTTC. Translated: CASSEMTGYGYTF.

CDR3 nucleotide sequence: TGCGCCAGCAGCCAAGATTGGGGCAGGGGCTTAATTTACGAGCAGTACTTC. Amino acid sequence: CASSQDWGRGLIYEQYF. This chain joins TRBV4-1 and TRBJ2-7, with D perhaps matching TRBD1 (6 bases). The germline V gene has CDR1 MGHRA and CDR2 YSYEKL. The CDR3 covers 17 residues. V dropped 0 bases and J dropped 4 bases, with 19 bases sitting between them.

This clone showed up just once. CDR3 nucleotide sequence: TGTGCCAGCAGTTTGCCTCCGCACACAGAGCCCCAGCATTTT. Its translation is CASSLPPHTEPQHF. V and J are TRBV28 and TRBJ1-5; D remains unclear. The V gene's germline CDR1 is MDHEN and CDR2 SYDVKM. Trimming took 3 bases from V and 8 from J, leaving 14 bases between them. The CDR3 sequence is 14 residues long.